This T cell receptor beta chain was observed in a study of blood T cell repertoires in COVID-19. The overall study: Collection of acute and convalescent COVID-19 samples took place in the United States, Italy and Spain.

Here immunoSEQ multiplex PCR was the method, and the copy in TCRdb shows in-frame clones only, minus some. Found here are 200,000 to 250,000 clones, about 85% of them singletons; the top ten hold more than 1.5%. The CDR3 is 16 residues long. Germline lookup yields CDR1 SGHDN and CDR2 FVKESK. J lost 6 bases, V lost 4 bases, and 9 bases had no gene match. The clonotype comes from a man aged 30 to 45 who had recovered from COVID-19. The specimen sequenced was peripheral blood. V gene TRBV14 combines with J gene TRBJ2-1, with 10 nucleotides matching TRBD1. CDR3 sequence reads: CASSLHPGQGSNEQFF. CDR3 coding DNA: TGTGCCAGCAGCCTTCATCCGGGACAGGGGAGCAATGAGCAGTTCTTC.